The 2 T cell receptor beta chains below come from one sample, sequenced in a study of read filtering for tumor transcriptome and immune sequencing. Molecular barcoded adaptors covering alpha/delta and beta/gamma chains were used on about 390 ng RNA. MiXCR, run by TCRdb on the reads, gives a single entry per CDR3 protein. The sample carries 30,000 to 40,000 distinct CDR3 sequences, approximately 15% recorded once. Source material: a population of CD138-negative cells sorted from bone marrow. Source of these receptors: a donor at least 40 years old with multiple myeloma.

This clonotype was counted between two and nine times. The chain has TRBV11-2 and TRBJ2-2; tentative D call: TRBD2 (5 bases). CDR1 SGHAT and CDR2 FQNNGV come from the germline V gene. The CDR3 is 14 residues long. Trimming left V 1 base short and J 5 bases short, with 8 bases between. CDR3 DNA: TGTGCCAGCAGCTTAGCCCGGGGTACCGGGGAGCTGTTTTTT. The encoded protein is CASSLARGTGELFF.

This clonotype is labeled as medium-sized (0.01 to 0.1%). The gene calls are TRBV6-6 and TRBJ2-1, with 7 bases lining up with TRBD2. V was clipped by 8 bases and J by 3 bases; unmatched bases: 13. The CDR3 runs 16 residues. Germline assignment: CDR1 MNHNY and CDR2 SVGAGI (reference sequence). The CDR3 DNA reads TGTGCCAGCCAAGCTCCTTCTAGCGGTCGCTACAATGAGCAGTTCTTC. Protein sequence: CASQAPSSGRYNEQFF.